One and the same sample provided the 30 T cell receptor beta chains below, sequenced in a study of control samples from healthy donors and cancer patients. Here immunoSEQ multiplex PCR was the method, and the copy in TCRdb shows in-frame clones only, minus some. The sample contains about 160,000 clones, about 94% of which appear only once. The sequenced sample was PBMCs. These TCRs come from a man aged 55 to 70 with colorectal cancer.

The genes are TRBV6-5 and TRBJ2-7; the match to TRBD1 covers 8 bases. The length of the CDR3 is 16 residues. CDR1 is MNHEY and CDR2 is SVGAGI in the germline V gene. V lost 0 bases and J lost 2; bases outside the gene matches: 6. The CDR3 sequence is CASSYSMGQVPYEQYF. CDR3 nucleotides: TGTGCCAGCAGTTACTCGATGGGACAGGTCCCCTACGAGCAGTACTTC.

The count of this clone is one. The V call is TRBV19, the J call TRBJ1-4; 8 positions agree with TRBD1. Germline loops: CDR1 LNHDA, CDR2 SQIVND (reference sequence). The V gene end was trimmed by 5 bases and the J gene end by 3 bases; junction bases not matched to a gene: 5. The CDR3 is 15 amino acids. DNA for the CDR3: TGTGCCAGTAGTCCCAGGGGGCGCGCTAATGAAAAACTGTTTTTT. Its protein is CASSPRGRANEKLFF.

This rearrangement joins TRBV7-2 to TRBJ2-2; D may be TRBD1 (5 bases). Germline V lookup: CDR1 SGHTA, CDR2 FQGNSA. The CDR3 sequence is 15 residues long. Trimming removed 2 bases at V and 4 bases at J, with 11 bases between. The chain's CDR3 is CASSLHRPPTGELFF. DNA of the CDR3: TGTGCCAGCAGCTTACACAGGCCGCCCACCGGGGAGCTGTTTTTT.

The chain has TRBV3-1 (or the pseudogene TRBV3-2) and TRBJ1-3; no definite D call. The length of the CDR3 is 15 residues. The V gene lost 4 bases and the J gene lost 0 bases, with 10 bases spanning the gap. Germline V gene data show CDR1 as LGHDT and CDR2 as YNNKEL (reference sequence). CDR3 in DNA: TGTGCCAGCAGCCCCGACCCGGGCTCTGGAAACACCATATATTTT. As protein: CASSPDPGSGNTIYF.

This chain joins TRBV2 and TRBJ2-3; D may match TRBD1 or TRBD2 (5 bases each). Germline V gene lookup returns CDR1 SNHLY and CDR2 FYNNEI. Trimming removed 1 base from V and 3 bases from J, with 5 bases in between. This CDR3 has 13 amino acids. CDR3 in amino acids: CASSEGGTDTQYF. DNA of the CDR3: TGTGCCAGCAGTGAAGGGGGGACAGATACGCAGTATTTT.

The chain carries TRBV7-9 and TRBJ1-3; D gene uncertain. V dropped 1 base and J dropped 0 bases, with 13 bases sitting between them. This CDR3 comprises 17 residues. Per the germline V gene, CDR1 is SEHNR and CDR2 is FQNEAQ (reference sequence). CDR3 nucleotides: TGTGCCAGCAGCTTAGTGAGTCAGGTCGACTCTGGAAACACCATATATTTT. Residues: CASSLVSQVDSGNTIYF.

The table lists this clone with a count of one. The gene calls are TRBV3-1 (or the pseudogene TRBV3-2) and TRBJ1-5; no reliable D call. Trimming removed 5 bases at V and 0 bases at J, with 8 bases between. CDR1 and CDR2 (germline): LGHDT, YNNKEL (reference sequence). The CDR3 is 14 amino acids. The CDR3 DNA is TGTGCCAGCAGCACTCCAGATAGCAATCAGCCCCAGCATTTT. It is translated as CASSTPDSNQPQHF.

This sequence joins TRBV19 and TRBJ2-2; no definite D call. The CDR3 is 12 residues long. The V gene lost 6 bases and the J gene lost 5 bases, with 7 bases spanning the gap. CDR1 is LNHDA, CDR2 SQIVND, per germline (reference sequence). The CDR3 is CASRSYTGELFF. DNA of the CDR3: TGTGCCAGTAGGAGTTATACCGGGGAGCTGTTTTTT.

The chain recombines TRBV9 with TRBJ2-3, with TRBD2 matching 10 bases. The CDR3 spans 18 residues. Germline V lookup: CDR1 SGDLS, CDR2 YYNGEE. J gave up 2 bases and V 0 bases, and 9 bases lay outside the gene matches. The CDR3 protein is CASSVGSSGGTFTDTQYF. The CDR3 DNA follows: TGTGCCAGCAGCGTAGGGAGTAGCGGGGGGACTTTCACAGATACGCAGTATTTT.

CDR3 protein: CAIRREVRDTEAFF. In DNA form, the CDR3 reads TGTGCCATCAGGCGAGAAGTTAGGGACACTGAAGCTTTCTTT. This chain joins TRBV10-3 and TRBJ1-1; unclear D gene. V shed 6 bases and J shed 3 bases, with 14 bases lying between them. CDR1 and CDR2 (germline): ENHRY, SYGVKD. This CDR3 is 14 amino acids long.

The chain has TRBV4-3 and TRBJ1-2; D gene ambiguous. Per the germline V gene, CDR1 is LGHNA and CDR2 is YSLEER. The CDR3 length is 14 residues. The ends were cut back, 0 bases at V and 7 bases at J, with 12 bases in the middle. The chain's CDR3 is CASSQDRSWSGYTF. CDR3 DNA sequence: TGCGCCAGCAGCCAAGATCGGTCCTGGAGTGGCTACACCTTC.

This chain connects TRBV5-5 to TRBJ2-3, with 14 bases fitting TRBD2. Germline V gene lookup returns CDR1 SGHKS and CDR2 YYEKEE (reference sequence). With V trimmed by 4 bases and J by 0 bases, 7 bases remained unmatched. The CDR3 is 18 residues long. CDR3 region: CASSEGTSGGSSTDTQYF. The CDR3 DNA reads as TGTGCCAGCAGCGAAGGGACTAGCGGGGGCTCTAGCACAGATACGCAGTATTTT.

The CDR3 region has the DNA TGTGCCAGCAGGCCCGGGACAGGGGGCCAAGAGACCCAGTACTTC. Protein sequence: CASRPGTGGQETQYF. This chain joins TRBV2 and TRBJ2-5, with 11 bases that match TRBD1. The germline CDR1 and CDR2 sequences are SNHLY and FYNNEI. The CDR3 has 15 amino acids. The V gene end was trimmed by 6 bases and the J gene end by 1 base; junction bases not matched to a gene: 4.

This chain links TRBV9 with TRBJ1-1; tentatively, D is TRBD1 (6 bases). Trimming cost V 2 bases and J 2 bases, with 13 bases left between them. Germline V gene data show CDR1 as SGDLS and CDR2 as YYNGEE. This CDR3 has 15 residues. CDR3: CASSVRDNPNTEAFF. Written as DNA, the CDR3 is TGTGCCAGCAGCGTTCGGGACAACCCAAACACTGAAGCTTTCTTT.

The CDR3 loop reads CAWSTLPGANVLTF. The CDR3, as DNA: TGTGCCTGGAGTACTCTACCTGGGGCCAACGTCCTGACTTTC. V usage is TRBV30 and J usage is TRBJ2-6; no definite D call. The CDR3 is made up of 14 amino acids. Trimming stripped 2 bases from V and 2 bases from J, with 7 bases between. Per the germline V gene, CDR1 is GTSNPN and CDR2 is SVGIG (reference sequence).

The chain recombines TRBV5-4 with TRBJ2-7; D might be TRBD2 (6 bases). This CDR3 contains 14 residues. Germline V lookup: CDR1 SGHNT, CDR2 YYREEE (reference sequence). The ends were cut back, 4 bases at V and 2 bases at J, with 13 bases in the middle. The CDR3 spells CASSSGSNAYEQYF. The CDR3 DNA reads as TGTGCCAGCAGCAGCGGGTCGAACGCCTACGAGCAGTACTTC.

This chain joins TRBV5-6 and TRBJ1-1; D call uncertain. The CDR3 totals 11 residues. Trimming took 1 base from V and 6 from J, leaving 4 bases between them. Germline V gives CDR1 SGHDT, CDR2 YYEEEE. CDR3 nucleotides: TGTGCCAGCAGCTTGAGGGCTGAAGCTTTCTTT. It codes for CASSLRAEAFF.

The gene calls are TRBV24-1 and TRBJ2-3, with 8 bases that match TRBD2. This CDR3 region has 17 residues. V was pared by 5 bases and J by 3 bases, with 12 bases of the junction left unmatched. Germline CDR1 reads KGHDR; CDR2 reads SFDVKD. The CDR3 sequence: CATSAPVGSGGTDTQYF. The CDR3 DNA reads TGTGCCACCAGTGCGCCAGTTGGCAGCGGGGGTACAGATACGCAGTATTTT.

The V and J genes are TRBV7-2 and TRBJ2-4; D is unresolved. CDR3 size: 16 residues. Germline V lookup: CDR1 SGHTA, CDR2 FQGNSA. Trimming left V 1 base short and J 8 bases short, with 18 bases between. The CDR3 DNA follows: TGTGCCAGCAGCTTAGTATTGGACCCAGAAGGGTACATTCAGTACTTC. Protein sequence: CASSLVLDPEGYIQYF.

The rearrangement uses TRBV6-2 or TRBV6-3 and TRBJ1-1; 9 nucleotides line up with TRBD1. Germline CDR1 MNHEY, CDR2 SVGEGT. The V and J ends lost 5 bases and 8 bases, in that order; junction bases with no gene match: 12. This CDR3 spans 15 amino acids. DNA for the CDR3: TGTGCCAGCAGTCCGTCGGGACAGGGATTAGGGGAAGCTTTCTTT. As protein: CASSPSGQGLGEAFF.

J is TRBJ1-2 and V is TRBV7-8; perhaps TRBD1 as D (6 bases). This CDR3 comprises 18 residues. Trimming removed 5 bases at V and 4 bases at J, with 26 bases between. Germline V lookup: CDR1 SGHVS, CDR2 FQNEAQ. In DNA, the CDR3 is TGTGCCAGCAGCGCTACCGGGACAACGGTGGGAGTGAGCTATGGCTACACCTTC. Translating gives CASSATGTTVGVSYGYTF.

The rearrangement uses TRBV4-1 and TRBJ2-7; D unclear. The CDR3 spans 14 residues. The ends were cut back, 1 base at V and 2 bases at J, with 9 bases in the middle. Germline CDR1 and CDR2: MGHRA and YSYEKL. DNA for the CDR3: TGCGCCAGCAGCCAAGGTATGGGAACCTACGAGCAGTACTTC. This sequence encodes CASSQGMGTYEQYF.

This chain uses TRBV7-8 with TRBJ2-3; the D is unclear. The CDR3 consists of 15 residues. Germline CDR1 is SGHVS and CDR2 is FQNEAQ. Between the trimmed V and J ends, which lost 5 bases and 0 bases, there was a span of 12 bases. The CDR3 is CASSSLERSTDTQYF. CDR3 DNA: TGTGCCAGCAGCAGTCTCGAAAGGAGCACAGATACGCAGTATTTT.

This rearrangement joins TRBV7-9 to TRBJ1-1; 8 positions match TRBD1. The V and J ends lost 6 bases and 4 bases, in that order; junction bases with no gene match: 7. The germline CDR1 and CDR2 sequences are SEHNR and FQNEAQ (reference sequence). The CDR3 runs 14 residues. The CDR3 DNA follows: TGTGCCAGCAGTTATCGACAGGGGACCACTGAAGCTTTCTTT. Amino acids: CASSYRQGTTEAFF.

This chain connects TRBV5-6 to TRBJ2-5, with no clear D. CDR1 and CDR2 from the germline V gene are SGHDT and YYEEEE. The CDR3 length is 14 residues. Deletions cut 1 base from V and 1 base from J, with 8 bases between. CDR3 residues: CASSLSGVQETQYF. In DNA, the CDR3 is TGTGCCAGCAGCTTGTCAGGAGTCCAAGAGACCCAGTACTTC. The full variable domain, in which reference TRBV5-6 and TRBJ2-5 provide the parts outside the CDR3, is DAGVTQSPTHLIKTRGQQVTLRCSPKSGHDTVSWYQQALGQGPQFIFQYYEEEERQRGNFPDRFSGHQFPNYSSELNVNALLLGDSALYLCASSLSGVQETQYFGPGTRLLVL.

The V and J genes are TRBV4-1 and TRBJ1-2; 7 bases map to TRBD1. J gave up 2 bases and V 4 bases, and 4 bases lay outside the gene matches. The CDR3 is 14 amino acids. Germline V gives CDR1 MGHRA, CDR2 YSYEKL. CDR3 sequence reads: CASSREDRNYGYTF. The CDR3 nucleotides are TGCGCCAGCAGCCGAGAGGACAGGAACTATGGCTACACCTTC.

CDR3 loop: CASSTGLHEKLFF. The DNA for the CDR3 is TGTGCCAGCTCGACAGGGCTCCATGAAAAACTGTTTTTT. V and J are TRBV5-6 and TRBJ1-4, with 7 bases matching TRBD1. This CDR3 is built from 13 residues. The ends lost 7 bases at V and 6 bases at J; junction bases unmatched: 6. Germline V gives CDR1 SGHDT, CDR2 YYEEEE.

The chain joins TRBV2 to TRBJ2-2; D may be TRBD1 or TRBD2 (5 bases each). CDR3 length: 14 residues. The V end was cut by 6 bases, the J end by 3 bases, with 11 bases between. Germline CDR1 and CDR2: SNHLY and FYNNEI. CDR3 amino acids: CASSWGFYTGELFF. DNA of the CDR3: TGTGCCAGCAGCTGGGGGTTTTACACCGGGGAGCTGTTTTTT.

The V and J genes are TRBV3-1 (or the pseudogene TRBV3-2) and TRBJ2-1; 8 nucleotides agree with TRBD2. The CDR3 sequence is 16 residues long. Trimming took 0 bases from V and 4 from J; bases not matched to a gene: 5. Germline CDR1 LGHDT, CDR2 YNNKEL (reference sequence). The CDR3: CASSQDSSGTYNEQFF. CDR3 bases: TGTGCCAGCAGCCAAGATAGTAGCGGGACTTACAATGAGCAGTTCTTC.

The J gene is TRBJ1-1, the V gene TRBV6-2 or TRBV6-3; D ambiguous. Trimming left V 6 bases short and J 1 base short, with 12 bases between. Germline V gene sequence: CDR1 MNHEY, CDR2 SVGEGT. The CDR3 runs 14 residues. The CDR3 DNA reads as TGTGCCAGCAGCCCGAAGGCCCAGAACACTGAAGCTTTCTTT. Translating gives CASSPKAQNTEAFF.